One and the same sample provided the 18 T cell receptor beta chains below, sequenced in a study of vaccination effects on CD4 cells after COVID-19. Sequencing used immunoSEQ multiplex PCR; TCRdb keeps in-frame clones, though not all of them. The table includes tens of thousands of clones, around 70% detected once. Sequencing was preceded by expansion of antigen-specific CD4+ T cells with viral peptide pools in the ViraFEST assay. CD4+ T cells were isolated after approximately 10 days of culture. Which antigens these TCRs recognize remains unknown. The specimen comprised CD4+ T cells from PBMCs cultured with HCoV-229E spike peptides, sampled before COVID-19 vaccination. These receptors came from a human donor who received a COVID-19 vaccine.

The genes are TRBV1 and TRBJ1-5; TRBD1, as called in the table, went unchecked against the DNA. TRBV1 is a pseudogene locus. This CDR3 has 13 residues. The CDR3 loop reads CTSGIYSNQPQHF. Here the CDR3 DNA reads TGCACCAGCGGCATATATAGCAATCAGCCCCAGCATTTT.

The J gene is TRBJ2-3, the V gene TRBV4-2, with 7 bases lining up with TRBD2. Unmatched junction bases numbered 7, after V lost 4 bases and J lost 0 bases. The CDR3 extends over 16 amino acids. CDR1 and CDR2 from the germline V gene are LGHNA and YNFKEQ. The CDR3 sequence: CASSLAGTVSTDTQYF. CDR3 bases: TGTGCCAGCAGCCTAGCGGGCACTGTTAGCACAGATACGCAGTATTTT.

This chain joins TRBV6-5 and TRBJ2-1; 11 nucleotides line up with TRBD2. CDR3 size: 15 residues. After removal of 0 bases from V and 6 bases from J, the junction contained 1 base not matched to a gene. Germline V lookup: CDR1 MNHEY, CDR2 SVGAGI. This chain's CDR3 is CASSYSLAGGNEQFF. The DNA for the CDR3 is TGTGCCAGCAGTTACTCGCTAGCGGGGGGCAATGAGCAGTTCTTC.

The rearrangement links TRBV12-1 to TRBJ1-2. TRBV12-1 is reported as a pseudogene. This CDR3 is 12 amino acids long. The CDR3 protein is CASSFLIYGYTF. As DNA, the CDR3 is TGTGCCAGCAGCTTTTTGATCTATGGCTACACCTTC.

This rearrangement joins TRBV10-2 to TRBJ1-4, with 9 positions matching TRBD1. V shed 8 bases and J 6 bases; nucleotides not matched to a gene: 25. The CDR3 has 20 amino acids. CDR1 and CDR2 (germline): WSHSY, SAAADI. The CDR3 DNA is TGCGCCAGCCCGCTAAGAGACTACAGGGGGCGTTTTATGGGCGATGAAAAACTGTTTTTT. Protein product: CASPLRDYRGRFMGDEKLFF.

This clone was seen more than once but under ten times. This chain joins TRBV4-2 and TRBJ2-3; D uncertain. The CDR3 contains 13 residues. In germline, CDR1 is LGHNA, CDR2 YNFKEQ. V was clipped by 5 bases and J by 2 bases, with 8 bases between them. CDR3: CASSSGDTDTQYF. Here the CDR3 DNA reads TGTGCCAGCAGCTCTGGGGACACAGATACGCAGTATTTT.

This chain connects TRBV7-8 to TRBJ2-1, with D perhaps TRBD1 (6 bases). Germline lookup yields CDR1 SGHVS and CDR2 FQNEAQ. V was cut by 5 bases and J by 0 bases, with 14 bases left in between. The CDR3 is 16 residues long. The CDR3 sequence: CASSRTDSRSYNEQFF. CDR3 in DNA: TGTGCCAGCAGCCGCACGGACAGCCGCTCCTACAATGAGCAGTTCTTC.

This clone has a single count. The DNA for the CDR3 is TGTGCCAGCAGCCAGGTCCTCTTTGAGCAGTTCTTC. Translation gives CASSQVLFEQFF. This rearrangement joins TRBV5-8 to TRBJ2-1; D uncertain. CDR1 is SGHTS, CDR2 YDEGEE, per germline. V was clipped by 4 bases and J by 9 bases, with 11 bases between them. The CDR3 has 12 amino acids.

This chain uses TRBV7-2 with TRBJ2-2; D is possibly TRBD2 (5 bases). The CDR3 has 13 residues. Germline CDR1 and CDR2: SGHTA and FQGNSA. Trimming stripped 5 bases from V and 7 bases from J, with 11 bases between. The CDR3 nucleotides read TGTGCCAGCAGCCAAATACGGGGCGGGGAGCTGTTTTTT. Its protein is CASSQIRGGELFF. Variable domain in full (rest from reference TRBV7-2 and TRBJ2-2): GAGVSQSPSNKVTEKGKDVELRCDPISGHTALYWYRQSLGQGLEFLIYFQGNSAPDKSGLPSDRFSAERTGGSVSTLTIQRTQQEDSAVYLCASSQIRGGELFFGEGSRLTVL.

The rearrangement joins TRBV11-3 to TRBJ2-2; TRBD1 matches 7 bases. Unmatched junction bases numbered 10, after V lost 2 bases and J lost 4 bases. The germline CDR1 and CDR2 sequences are SGHNT and YENEEA. This CDR3 comprises 17 residues. Here the CDR3 reads CASSLITRQGSTGELFF. DNA of the CDR3: TGTGCCAGCAGCTTAATAACCCGACAGGGTAGCACCGGGGAGCTGTTTTTT.

There are a few counts of this clone. This chain uses TRBV4-1 with TRBJ1-6; D is possibly TRBD1 (6 bases). V gave up 1 base and J gave up 8 bases, with 15 bases separating them. The germline CDR1 and CDR2 sequences are MGHRA and YSYEKL. The CDR3 has 16 amino acids. The CDR3 protein is CASSQVGGPTDSPLHF. In DNA, the CDR3 is TGCGCCAGCAGCCAAGTCGGGGGGCCGACGGATTCACCCCTCCACTTT.

This clone was seen once. The same CDR3 also results from other DNA sequences found in this sample. The rearrangement uses TRBV5-1 and TRBJ1-1; D is unresolved. This CDR3 has 14 amino acids. The germline V gene encodes CDR1 SGHRS and CDR2 YFSETQ. V lost 1 base to trimming and J lost 1 base, with 8 bases between them. CDR3 loop: CASSLTVGNTEAFF. The CDR3 DNA reads TGCGCCAGCAGCTTGACCGTGGGGAACACTGAAGCTTTCTTT.

The chain carries TRBV12-3 or TRBV12-4 and TRBJ2-4; no clear D. The CDR3 has 12 residues. V shed 3 bases and J shed 10 bases, with 10 bases lying between them. CDR3 DNA sequence: TGTGCCAGCAGTTTCATCTTAGAAATTCAGTACTTC. As protein: CASSFILEIQYF.

This rearrangement joins TRBV27 to TRBJ2-1, with 9 bases that match TRBD2. V shed 6 bases, J shed 6 bases, and the junction held 9 bases outside the gene matches. Germline CDR1 is MNHEY and CDR2 is SMNVEV (reference sequence). CDR3 size: 15 residues. DNA for the CDR3: TGTGCCAGCAGCCCAGCGGGGGGTCTTTTCAATGAGCAGTTCTTC. As protein: CASSPAGGLFNEQFF.

This chain connects TRBV11-2 to TRBJ1-2, with TRBD1 matching over 7 bases. CDR3 length: 14 amino acids. The germline V gene has CDR1 SGHAT and CDR2 FQNNGV. Trimming cost V 2 bases and J 7 bases; bases outside gene matches: 7. The CDR3 bases are TGTGCCAGCAGCTTACGGGACAGTGAGACTGGCTACACCTTC. Residues: CASSLRDSETGYTF. The whole variable domain, filled in from reference TRBV11-2 and TRBJ1-2, reads EAGVAQSPRYKIIEKRQSVAFWCNPISGHATLYWYQQILGQGPKLLIQFQNNGVVDDSQLPKDRFSAERLKGVDSTLKIQPAKLEDSAVYLCASSLRDSETGYTFGSGTRLTVV.

The chain couples TRBV29-1 to TRBJ1-1, with 7 bases fitting TRBD1. The junction had 1 base not matched to a gene; V was cut back by 5 bases and J by 1 base. Germline CDR1 and CDR2: SQVTM and ANQGSEA. CDR3 length: 12 amino acids. CDR3: CSVRDRNTEAFF. Written as DNA, the CDR3 is TGCAGCGTTCGGGACAGGAACACTGAAGCTTTCTTT.

J is TRBJ2-2 and V is TRBV10-3; 8 nucleotides align to TRBD1. CDR1 and CDR2 (germline): ENHRY, SYGVKD. The CDR3 extends over 16 amino acids. After removal of 4 bases from V and 3 bases from J, the junction contained 7 bases not matched to a gene. The CDR3: CAISGIQGADTGELFF. Here the CDR3 DNA reads TGTGCCATCAGTGGAATCCAGGGGGCGGACACCGGGGAGCTGTTTTTT.

V and J are TRBV29-1 and TRBJ2-2; 7 bases line up with TRBD1. The V gene end was trimmed by 5 bases and the J gene end by 4 bases; junction bases not matched to a gene: 7. The germline CDR1 and CDR2 sequences are SQVTM and ANQGSEA. This CDR3 is built from 14 residues. In DNA, the CDR3 is TGCAGCGTTACGGTGACAGGGAGCACCGGGGAGCTGTTTTTT. This codes for CSVTVTGSTGELFF.